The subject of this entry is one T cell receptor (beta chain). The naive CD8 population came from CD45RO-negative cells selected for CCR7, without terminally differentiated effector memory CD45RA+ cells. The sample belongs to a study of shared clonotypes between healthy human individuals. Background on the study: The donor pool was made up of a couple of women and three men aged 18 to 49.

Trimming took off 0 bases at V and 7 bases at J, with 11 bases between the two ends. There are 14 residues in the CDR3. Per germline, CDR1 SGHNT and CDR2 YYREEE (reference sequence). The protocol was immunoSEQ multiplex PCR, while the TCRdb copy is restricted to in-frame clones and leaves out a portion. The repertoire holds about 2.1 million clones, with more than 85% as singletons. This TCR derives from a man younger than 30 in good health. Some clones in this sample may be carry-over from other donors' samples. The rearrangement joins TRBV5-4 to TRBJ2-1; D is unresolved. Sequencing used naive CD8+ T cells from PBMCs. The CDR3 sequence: CASSLASRKNEQFF. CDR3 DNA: TGTGCCAGCAGCTTGGCCTCGAGGAAGAATGAGCAGTTCTTC.